This T cell receptor (beta chain) was captured in a study of radiation and T cells in renal cell carcinoma. Whole-study findings and limits: Pretreatment tumor biopsies were lacking, so baseline clonotypes are unknown. From baseline, blood top tumor clonotypes peaked at 2 weeks post-radiation.

Profiled with immunoSEQ multiplex PCR; TCRdb holds only in-frame clones, not every one. The sample shows about 130,000 clones, around four fifths of them seen only once. Per the germline V gene, CDR1 is MNHEY and CDR2 is SVGAGI. Between the trimmed V and J ends, which lost 0 bases and 5 bases, there was a span of 16 bases. CDR3 length: 16 amino acids. Note on this clone: Its antigen is not identified.

The time point denotes: blood 2 weeks post-SBRT. Regarding treatment: 15 Gy SBRT to primary tumor, nephrectomy 4 weeks later. After SBRT, blood was collected at 2 and 4 weeks, plus baseline. Clear cell pathology was present in this patient's renal cell carcinoma. The chain recombines TRBV6-5 with TRBJ1-2; D gene unclear. The source of this sequence is a woman aged 55-75 years with renal cell carcinoma. The sample in question was blood, obtained from a patient whose treatment included radiotherapy and nephrectomy. The CDR3 sequence: CASSYSRAELKYGYTF. CDR3 DNA: TGTGCCAGCAGTTACTCGAGAGCAGAATTAAAGTATGGCTACACCTTC.